This is a list of T cell receptor beta chains from one sample in a study of T cells after yellow fever vaccination. TCRdb fed the 5' RACE reads into MiXCR, producing one record per CDR3 protein. The data hold hundreds of thousands of distinct CDR3 sequences, with about 12% observed a single time. This material consisted of PBMCs, taken on the day of the yellow fever booster vaccination. These receptors were taken from a man aged 25 to 40 who received the YFV17D yellow fever vaccine. CDR3s include the opening cysteine and the closing phenylalanine or tryptophan. Each record gives: clone size, V gene, J gene, D gene, CDR3 DNA, CDR3 protein. A D gene is named only where the DNA matches it firmly. Some rows have no size entry. The others give once, few or many, or a class for an expanded clone.

few,TRBV27,TRBJ1-1,NA,TGTGCCAGCAGTTTTGGGGGGGGGGGCTCTGAAGCTTTCTTT,CASSFGGGGSEAFF
few,TRBV5-1,TRBJ2-5,NA,TGCGCCAGCAGCTTGGTTGCGGACCTCCAAGAGACCCAGTACTTC,CASSLVADLQETQYF
few,TRBV4-3,TRBJ2-7,TRBD1,TGCGCCAGCAGCCACGGGGACAGGGAAGGGCAGTACTTC,CASSHGDREGQYF
NA,TRBV23-1,TRBJ2-7,NA,TGCGCCAGCAGTCCAAACCTCCGGGACCGGAGCTCCTACGAGCAGTACTTC,CASSPNLRDRSSYEQYF
once,TRBV19,TRBJ2-1,TRBD1,TGTGCCAGTAGTATCGGCCTGGGACAGGGAAATCCTGGGCAGTTCTTC,CASSIGLGQGNPGQFF
NA,TRBV10-3,TRBJ1-3,NA,TGTGCCATCAGTGAGTCGGGGAAGGGATTGTCGTCTGGAAACACCATATATTTT,CAISESGKGLSSGNTIYF
few,TRBV12-3/TRBV12-4,TRBJ1-2,NA,TGTGCCAGCAAGCTACTTCCGGGACCAGGGGGCTACACCTTC,CASKLLPGPGGYTF
NA,TRBV29-1,TRBJ2-3,TRBD1,TGCAGCGTTGACTTAGACAGGGGGCTTACAGATACGCAGTATTTT,CSVDLDRGLTDTQYF
NA,TRBV27,TRBJ1-4,NA,TGTGCCAGCAGTTTCGGGGGGGCCACGGGAGAAAAACTGTTTTTT,CASSFGGATGEKLFF
NA,TRBV20-1,TRBJ2-1,TRBD2,TGCAGTGCTGCCGGGGGGTCAACCCTGAATGAGCAGTTCTTC,CSAAGGSTLNEQFF
NA,TRBV6-1,TRBJ1-2,TRBD1,TGTGCCAGCACCCACAACCGAGGACAGGGTAACTATGGCTACACCTTC,CASTHNRGQGNYGYTF
NA,TRBV20-1,TRBJ2-7,TRBD2,TGCAGTGCTAGAGATTCGCCTAGCGGACCGTACGAGCAGTACTTC,CSARDSPSGPYEQYF
NA,TRBV5-5,TRBJ2-5,NA,TGTGCCAGCAGCGGTCCCCTTGGGGGAGAGACCCAGTACTTC,CASSGPLGGETQYF
NA,TRBV21-1,TRBJ2-3,NA,TGTGCCAGCAGCAAAGAGGGCATTGGGACAGCCCTTAGCACAGATACGCAGTATTTT,CASSKEGIGTALSTDTQYF
NA,TRBV5-1,TRBJ2-7,NA,TGCGCCAGCTCAAGCCAGGGCGACTACGAGCAGTACTTC,CASSSQGDYEQYF
NA,TRBV15,TRBJ1-5,NA,TGTGCCACCAGGACAGGTCCGGGCTGGCCCCAGCATTTT,CATRTGPGWPQHF
few,TRBV6-1,TRBJ2-7,TRBD1,TGTGCCAGCAACCGGGACAGGGTCTACGAGCAGTACTTC,CASNRDRVYEQYF
many,TRBV28,TRBJ2-2,TRBD1,TGTGCCAGCATTCCGGGACAGTTCACCGGGGAGCTGTTTTTT,CASIPGQFTGELFF
few,TRBV4-3,TRBJ2-3,NA,TGCGCCAGCAGCCAAAGGCTGGGAGGTGCAGATACGCAGTATTTT,CASSQRLGGADTQYF
NA,TRBV6-1,TRBJ2-5,NA,TGTGCCAGCAGCTCGCCGGAGGTTTCAGAGACCCAGTACTTC,CASSSPEVSETQYF
NA,TRBV29-1,TRBJ2-7,NA,TGCGCGGGACAGCAAACCTACGAGCAGTACTTC,CAGQQTYEQYF
NA,TRBV20-1,TRBJ2-6,NA,TGCAGTGCTAGTCCCGTTACCGGGACGGCCCTTGGTGGGGCCAACGTCCTGACTTTC,CSASPVTGTALGGANVLTF
few,TRBV10-2,TRBJ2-3,TRBD1,TGCGCCAGCAGTGAGTTTGGAGGACAGGGGGCATCAGATACGCAGTATTTT,CASSEFGGQGASDTQYF
NA,TRBV18,TRBJ1-1,NA,TGTGCCAGCTCACCACTCCTGACAGGCACTGAAGCTTTCTTT,CASSPLLTGTEAFF
many,TRBV11-1,TRBJ2-7,TRBD2,TGTGCCAGCAGCGCCCCTTACCTAGCGGGAGGATCATTCGCTCGGGAGCAGTACTTC,CASSAPYLAGGSFAREQYF
few,TRBV7-2,TRBJ2-2,NA,TGTGCCAGCAGCTTATTTACGACTACCGGGGAGCTGTTTTTT,CASSLFTTTGELFF
NA,TRBV24-1,TRBJ2-1,TRBD2,TGTGCCACCAGTGATGGGGGGGACCCAGGTGGCAATGAGCAGTTCTTC,CATSDGGDPGGNEQFF
few,TRBV28,TRBJ2-4,NA,TGTGCCAGCAGTTACACGGACAAGCTAGCCAAAAACATTCAGTACTTC,CASSYTDKLAKNIQYF
NA,TRBV30,TRBJ2-7,NA,TGTGCCTTAGGGGAACACGAGCAGTACTTC,CALGEHEQYF
few,TRBV15,TRBJ1-5,NA,TGTGCCACCAGTTTAAAGGGCAATCAGCCCCAGCATTTT,CATSLKGNQPQHF
many,TRBV20-1,TRBJ1-3,NA,TGCAGTGCGGGAGCTGGGGACACCATATATTTT,CSAGAGDTIYF
NA,TRBV6-1,TRBJ2-3,NA,TGTGCCAGCTCCCCAGGAGCAGGGAGGGATACGCAGTATTTT,CASSPGAGRDTQYF
many,TRBV20-1,TRBJ1-1,NA,TGCAGTGCTAGCGAAGCTTTCTTT,CSASEAFF
many,TRBV7-2,TRBJ2-7,NA,TGTGCCAGCAGCTTAGCGGGGCTAGCAGGCGAGCAGTACTTC,CASSLAGLAGEQYF
few,TRBV20-1,TRBJ2-5,NA,TGCAGTGCTAGAGATTTTACACTACAAGAGACCCAGTACTTC,CSARDFTLQETQYF
NA,TRBV7-2,TRBJ2-1,TRBD2,TGTGCCAGCAGCTTATCCAGGACTAGTGGCAAAGCGGATGAGCAGTTCTTC,CASSLSRTSGKADEQFF